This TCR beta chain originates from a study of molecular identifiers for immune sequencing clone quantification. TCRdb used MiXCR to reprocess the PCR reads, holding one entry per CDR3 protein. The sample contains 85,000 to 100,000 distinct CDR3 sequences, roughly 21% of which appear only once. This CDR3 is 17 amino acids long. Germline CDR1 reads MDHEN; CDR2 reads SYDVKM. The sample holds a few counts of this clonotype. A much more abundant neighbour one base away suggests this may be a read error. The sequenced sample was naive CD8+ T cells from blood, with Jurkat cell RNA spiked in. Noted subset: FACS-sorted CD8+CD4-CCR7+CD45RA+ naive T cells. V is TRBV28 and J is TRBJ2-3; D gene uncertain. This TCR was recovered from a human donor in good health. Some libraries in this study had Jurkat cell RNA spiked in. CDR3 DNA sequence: TGTGCCGGCAGTCCCGCCCGACACAAGACACGCACAGATACGCAGTATTTT. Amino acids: CAGSPARHKTRTDTQYF.